Given below is one TCR beta chain in context. Its antigen has not been determined. Base-call qualities are not available, and no considerably larger clone is one nucleotide away. The data were obtained in a study of PD-1 blockade in mismatch repair-deficient tumors (TCRdb year 2017). A note on the overall study: Between late 2013 and September 2016, approximately 90 consecutive patients with approximately 12 mismatch repair-deficient cancer types, all previously treated and progressing, were enrolled in the trial. Deep sequencing of TCR CDR3 regions was used to track tumor-associated T cell clones in peripheral blood of patients responding to PD-1 blockade. The research as a whole found: Tumor-resident clones, often undetectable in blood before treatment, expanded rapidly after pembrolizumab and then contracted, generally before radiologic responses.

Mismatch repair deficiency was established in every enrolled patient by polymerase chain reaction or immunohistochemistry. A few patients who responded to pembrolizumab therapy underwent TCR sequencing. The phase II trial prospectively evaluated PD-1 blockade with pembrolizumab in advanced mismatch repair-deficient cancers, independent of tissue of origin. Serial peripheral blood T cell samples were collected before and at multiple times after starting PD-1 blockade. Blood sampling time points were reported as weeks after the first dose of pembrolizumab. From cysteine to phenylalanine, the CDR3 is 12 amino acids long. CDR3 DNA only is kept here, 36 bases in frame from base 1. CDR1 and CDR2 are drawn from the germline V gene (reference sequence): MNHNY, SVGAGI. A distance of 10 bases separates the germline ends of V and J, which lose 6 bases and 5 bases respectively. Library creation used the immunoSEQ multiplex PCR assay. The immuneACCESS repertoire file appears here via TCRdb, limited to in-frame rearrangements. These files lack a portion of the clones; in checked studies, under half of the deficit traces to unresolved V genes, and the cause of the others is not known. This sample comprises about 120,000 clones, over 65% of them detected only once. The top ten hold roughly 4.8% of the sample.

The chain couples TRBV6-6 to TRBJ1-1; a tentative D match to TRBD1 spans 5 bases. Material: peripheral blood, obtained 60 weeks after starting pembrolizumab. The source of this sequence is an adult with mismatch repair-deficient cancer. The nucleotide sequence reads TGTGCCAGCAGCTATGGGGGAACTGAAGCTTTCTTT. Its coded protein is CASSYGGTEAFF.